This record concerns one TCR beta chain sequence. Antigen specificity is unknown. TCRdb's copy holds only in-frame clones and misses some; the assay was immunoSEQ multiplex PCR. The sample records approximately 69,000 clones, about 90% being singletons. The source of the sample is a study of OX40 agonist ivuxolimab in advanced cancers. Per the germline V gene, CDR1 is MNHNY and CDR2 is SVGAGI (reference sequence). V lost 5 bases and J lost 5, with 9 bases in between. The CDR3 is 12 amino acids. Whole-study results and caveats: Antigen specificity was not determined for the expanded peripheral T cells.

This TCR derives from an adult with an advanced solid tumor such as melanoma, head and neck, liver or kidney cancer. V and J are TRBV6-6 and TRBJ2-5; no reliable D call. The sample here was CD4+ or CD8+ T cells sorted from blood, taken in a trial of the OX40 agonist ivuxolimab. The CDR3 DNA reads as TGTGCCAGCAGTGCCCGAGTTGAGACCCAGTACTTC. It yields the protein CASSARVETQYF.